The 22 T cell receptor beta chains below come from one sample, sequenced in a study of breast tumors, draining lymph nodes, adjacent tissues. Via MiXCR, TCRdb re-called the multiplex PCR reads, giving one row per CDR3 protein. Of around 170,000 distinct CDR3 sequences in the sample, approximately 30% were seen once. Axillary draining lymph nodes of breast cancer patients supplied the node samples. The sample consisted of axillary lymph node tissue. These receptors all stem from a female donor with breast cancer. Some clones in this sample may be carry-over from other donors' samples.

This clonotype was detected only a few times. V is TRBV3-1 and J is TRBJ1-2; 7 bases fit TRBD1. CDR1 LGHDT and CDR2 YNNKEL come from the germline V gene (reference sequence). Losses at the gene ends were 5 bases for V and 9 bases for J; bases not matched to a gene: 12. The CDR3 has 14 amino acids. DNA of the CDR3: TGTGCCAGCAGCTTCCCGACAGGGTTGGAAAGCTACACCTTC. Protein product: CASSFPTGLESYTF.

In this sample, this clonotype turned up many times. Here the CDR3 reads CATSILGGQGDSPLHF. CDR3 nucleotides: TGTGCCACCAGCATATTAGGTGGACAGGGAGATTCACCCCTCCACTTT. The chain carries TRBV15 and TRBJ1-6; 8 bases are shared with TRBD1. This CDR3 has 16 amino acids. CDR1 is LNHNV and CDR2 is YYDKDF in the germline V gene (reference sequence). The trim removed 4 bases at V and 8 bases at J, leaving 10 bases unmatched.

This clonotype was seen only a few times. The V and J genes are TRBV27 and TRBJ1-4; D is unresolved. CDR3 length: 15 residues. Germline-derived CDR1 and CDR2 are MNHEY and SMNVEV (reference sequence). Trimming took 6 bases from V and 0 from J, leaving 11 bases between them. The CDR3 region is CASSQNVATNEKLFF. Written as DNA, the CDR3 is TGTGCCAGCAGCCAGAACGTTGCAACTAATGAAAAACTGTTTTTT.

About this clonotype itself: Without the conserved terminal phenylalanine or tryptophan, this CDR3 likely stems from a read error. No DNA is shown, since the ends of the CDR3 on it are uncertain; the CDR3 is the one TCRdb lists. The chain employs TRBV27 and TRBJ2-6. Germline loops: CDR1 MNHEY, CDR2 SMNVEV (reference sequence). Counting both end residues, the CDR3 totals 8 amino acids. The CDR3 loop reads CASGHWTS.

About this clonotype itself: This may stem from a read error, because a much larger clone lies one nucleotide away. The V and J genes are TRBV20-1 and TRBJ2-1; 9 bases are a match to TRBD2. The V gene's germline CDR1 is DFQATT and CDR2 SNEGSKA (reference sequence). V lost 1 base, J lost 0 bases, and 13 bases stayed unmatched. The CDR3 is 19 residues long. CDR3 sequence (DNA): TGCAGTGCTAGAGCTGGAGTAGCGGGAGCAGACGGCTCCTACAATGAGCAGTTCTTC. Its protein product is CSARAGVAGADGSYNEQFF.

The chain couples TRBV29-1 to TRBJ2-2; D is uncertain. Germline lookup yields CDR1 SQVTM and CDR2 ANQGSEA. V lost 4 bases and J 3 bases, leaving 15 bases between the germline ends. The CDR3 length is 15 residues. The CDR3 reads CSVVGLDGYTGELFF. The CDR3 nucleotides are TGCAGCGTTGTTGGCTTAGATGGCTACACCGGGGAGCTGTTTTTT.

This chain connects TRBV10-3 to TRBJ1-6; a possible D gene is TRBD1 (6 bases). Trimming left V 2 bases short and J 6 bases short, with 14 bases between. The CDR3 spans 16 residues. Germline assignment: CDR1 ENHRY and CDR2 SYGVKD. CDR3 loop: CAISEGGHGSNSPLHF. CDR3 nucleotide sequence: TGTGCCATCAGTGAGGGGGGGCACGGGAGTAATTCACCCCTCCACTTT.

There are many counts of this clonotype. J is TRBJ2-2 and V is TRBV11-2; 7 positions match TRBD1. V was clipped by 8 bases and J by 7 bases; unmatched bases: 10. The V gene's germline CDR1 is SGHAT and CDR2 FQNNGV. This CDR3 has 14 amino acids. CDR3: CASEITQGVGELFF. Here the CDR3 DNA reads TGTGCCAGCGAGATAACCCAGGGGGTCGGGGAGCTGTTTTTT.

V and J are TRBV19 and TRBJ1-4; no clear D gene. The V and J ends lost 4 bases and 10 bases respectively, with 19 bases between them. The V gene's germline CDR1 is LNHDA and CDR2 SQIVND (reference sequence). The CDR3 has 15 residues. The DNA for the CDR3 is TGTGCCAGTAGTAGGGTGGGTCGTTCGATCGGAAAACTGTTTTTT. Its protein product is CASSRVGRSIGKLFF.

This clonotype was recorded many times. This rearrangement joins TRBV18 to TRBJ2-5; either TRBD1 or TRBD2 may supply D (5 bases each). The germline V gene encodes CDR1 KGHSH and CDR2 LQKENI. V dropped 5 bases and J dropped 0 bases, with 7 bases sitting between them. The CDR3 runs 13 residues. CDR3 protein: CASSGGHQETQYF. DNA of the CDR3: TGTGCCAGCTCAGGGGGACACCAAGAGACCCAGTACTTC.

This clonotype was seen ten or more times. V gene TRBV6-6 combines with J gene TRBJ1-5, with 10 bases aligning to TRBD1. With V trimmed by 0 bases and J by 2 bases, 7 bases remained unmatched. Germline V gene lookup returns CDR1 MNHNY and CDR2 SVGAGI (reference sequence). The CDR3 contains 18 residues. CDR3 sequence reads: CASSYSGTGVAGNQPQHF. CDR3 DNA sequence: TGTGCCAGCAGTTACTCGGGGACAGGGGTAGCGGGCAATCAGCCCCAGCATTTT.

Many counts were recorded for this clonotype. This sequence joins TRBV19 and TRBJ1-3, with D uncertain. Germline V gene sequence: CDR1 LNHDA, CDR2 SQIVND (reference sequence). CDR3 size: 16 residues. The V and J ends lost 3 bases and 0 bases respectively, with 12 bases between them. The CDR3 reads CASSITGGPSGNTIYF. In nucleotides, the CDR3 is TGTGCCAGTAGTATTACGGGAGGGCCCTCTGGAAACACCATATATTTT.

This clonotype showed up many times. This rearrangement joins TRBV9 to TRBJ2-7; TRBD2 might be the D (6 bases). The CDR3 is made up of 16 amino acids. Germline V gives CDR1 SGDLS, CDR2 YYNGEE. V lost 4 bases and J lost 0, with 17 bases in between. The CDR3 here is CASSPGGTASSYEQYF. CDR3 coding DNA: TGTGCCAGCAGCCCAGGCGGGACCGCTAGCTCCTACGAGCAGTACTTC.

Many counts were recorded for this clonotype. This chain uses TRBV6-5 with TRBJ2-7, with TRBD1 matching over 7 bases. This CDR3 is built from 13 residues. Trimming cost V 8 bases and J 2 bases; bases outside gene matches: 6. Germline lookup yields CDR1 MNHEY and CDR2 SVGAGI. The CDR3 spells CASGLDRAYEQYF. The CDR3 DNA sequence: TGTGCCAGCGGCTTAGACAGGGCCTACGAGCAGTACTTC.

The sample holds many counts of this clonotype. For the CDR3, the DNA is TGCAGCGTTAGCCGGGAAGAACACTATGGCTACACCTTC. Amino acids: CSVSREEHYGYTF. The chain combines TRBV29-1 with TRBJ1-2; D is unresolved. Trimming removed 5 bases at V and 3 bases at J, with 13 bases between. The CDR3 length is 13 residues. CDR1 is SQVTM, CDR2 ANQGSEA, per germline.

This clonotype was recorded at least ten times. This chain connects TRBV9 to TRBJ2-7; weak D call: TRBD2 (6 bases). CDR3 length equals 13 residues. V was pared by 3 bases and J by 3 bases, with 10 bases between. Per the germline V gene, CDR1 is SGDLS and CDR2 is YYNGEE. The CDR3 protein is CASSEGLFYEQYF. As DNA, the CDR3 is TGTGCCAGCAGCGAGGGACTCTTCTACGAGCAGTACTTC. Variable domain in full (rest from reference TRBV9 and TRBJ2-7): DSGVTQTPKHLITATGQRVTLRCSPRSGDLSVYWYQQSLDQGLQFLIQYYNGEERAKGNILERFSAQQFPDLHSELNLSSLELGDSALYFCASSEGLFYEQYFGPGTRLTVT.

This clonotype occurred many times. The J gene is TRBJ1-5, the V gene TRBV7-8; the D is unclear. With 5 bases removed from V and 4 bases from J, the gap between germline ends came to 12 bases. The CDR3 sequence is 14 residues long. CDR1 and CDR2 from the germline V gene are SGHVS and FQNEAQ. The CDR3 loop reads CASSVLQLNQPQHF. DNA for the CDR3: TGTGCCAGCAGCGTCCTACAGCTGAATCAGCCCCAGCATTTT. Supplemented by reference TRBV7-8 and TRBJ1-5, the full variable domain reads GAGVSQSPRYKVAKRGQDVALRCDPISGHVSLFWYQQALGQGPEFLTYFQNEAQLDKSGLPSDRFFAERPEGSVSTLKIQRTQQEDSAVYLCASSVLQLNQPQHFGDGTRLSIL.

This clonotype was seen a few times. The chain combines TRBV6-2 or TRBV6-3 with TRBJ1-5; D uncertain. The CDR3 spans 12 residues. Germline CDR1 is MNHEY and CDR2 is SVGEGT. Trimming stripped 4 bases from V and 7 bases from J, with 8 bases between. The CDR3 DNA follows: TGTGCCAGCAGTTCGGTCAACCAGCCCCAGCATTTT. Translation: CASSSVNQPQHF.

The V gene is TRBV14, the J gene TRBJ2-2; D may correspond to TRBD1 or TRBD2 (6 bases each). The CDR3 totals 17 residues. Germline V CDR1 and CDR2: SGHDN, FVKESK. V lost 1 base and J lost 6, with 18 bases in between. The CDR3 spells CASSQVEGMWGPGELFF. For the CDR3, the DNA is TGTGCCAGCAGCCAAGTGGAGGGAATGTGGGGGCCCGGGGAGCTGTTTTTT.

Notes on this clonotype: Since a much larger clone is just one base distant, this may be a read error. J is TRBJ2-3 and V is TRBV30; 7 nucleotides agree with TRBD2. Germline CDR1 reads GTSNPN; CDR2 reads SVGIG (reference sequence). The CDR3 is 15 residues long. With 2 bases clipped from V and 3 bases from J, the junction kept 8 bases outside the gene matches. In DNA form, the CDR3 reads TGTGCCTGGAGTATCTTGGGACTACAGACAGATACGCAGTATTTT. This translates into CAWSILGLQTDTQYF.

The chain carries TRBV5-4 and TRBJ1-6, with TRBD1 matching over 11 bases. Germline CDR1 and CDR2: SGHNT and YYREEE (reference sequence). V shed 3 bases, J shed 4 bases, and the junction held 6 bases outside the gene matches. This CDR3 contains 17 residues. For the CDR3, the DNA is TGTGCCAGCAGCTGCTACCGGGACAGGGGGTATAATTCACCCCTCCACTTT. It translates to CASSCYRDRGYNSPLHF.

This clonotype was seen a few times. The chain uses TRBV27 and TRBJ2-1; no clear D gene. Trimming removed 3 bases from V and 4 bases from J, with 13 bases in between. In germline, CDR1 is MNHEY, CDR2 SMNVEV (reference sequence). The CDR3 covers 15 residues. In DNA form, the CDR3 reads TGTGCCAGCAGTTTTACGGGTGCTGGGTACAATGAGCAGTTCTTC. It translates to CASSFTGAGYNEQFF.